Listed here are 31 T cell receptor beta chains from one sample, sequenced in a study of blood T cell repertoires in COVID-19 (dated by TCRdb to about 2020). Libraries were constructed by the immunoSEQ multiplex PCR assay. TCRdb's version of the immuneACCESS table is confined to in-frame rearrangements and falls short of the full clone set. An unresolved V gene accounts for under half of the shortfall where checked; the remainder is of unknown origin. The sample table shows approximately 24,000 clones, and around 92% are seen once. The ten largest account for just over 2% of the sample. The source material was peripheral blood. The source of these receptors is a human donor in a cohort sampled during active COVID-19.

The chain couples TRBV5-1 to TRBJ1-5; D remains ambiguous. Germline-derived CDR1 and CDR2 are SGHRS and YFSETQ. CDR3 length: 14 residues. V was shortened by 5 bases and J by 5 bases, with 14 bases between the two germline ends. The CDR3 bases are TGCGCCAGCAGTAAGGACGGGATAGATCAGCCCCAGCATTTT. It yields the protein CASSKDGIDQPQHF. The full variable domain, in which reference TRBV5-1 and TRBJ1-5 provide the parts outside the CDR3, is KAGVTQTPRYLIKTRGQQVTLSCSPISGHRSVSWYQQTPGQGLQFLFEYFSETQRNKGNFPGRFSGRQFSNSRSEMNVSTLELGDSALYLCASSKDGIDQPQHFGDGTRLSIL.

This chain connects TRBV5-1 to TRBJ1-4; D not certain. The CDR3 has 15 amino acids. With 4 bases removed from V and 0 bases from J, the gap between germline ends came to 10 bases. CDR1 and CDR2 (germline): SGHRS, YFSETQ. The CDR3 loop is CASSVGLATNEKLFF. The CDR3 bases are TGCGCCAGCAGCGTTGGGCTTGCAACTAATGAAAAACTGTTTTTT.

This chain uses TRBV27 with TRBJ2-1; maybe TRBD1 (6 bases). The CDR3 length is 15 residues. The V and J ends lost 10 bases and 5 bases respectively, with 21 bases between them. Germline values: CDR1 MNHEY, CDR2 SMNVEV (reference sequence). CDR3 region: CAKEGFLGANNEQFF. The DNA for the CDR3 is TGTGCCAAAGAGGGCTTCCTGGGGGCTAACAATGAGCAGTTCTTC.

The CDR3 is CASSQDYGANVLTF. The CDR3 bases are TGTGCCAGCAGCCAAGACTATGGGGCCAACGTCCTGACTTTC. The chain has TRBV3-1 (or the pseudogene TRBV3-2) and TRBJ2-6; D not resolved. CDR1 LGHDT and CDR2 YNNKEL come from the germline V gene (reference sequence). There are 14 residues in the CDR3. The V end lost 0 bases, the J end lost 3 bases, and 3 bases lay between the germline ends.

This clone was counted a single time. The chain carries TRBV20-1 and TRBJ2-3; 11 bases align to TRBD2. The V gene's germline CDR1 is DFQATT and CDR2 SNEGSKA (reference sequence). V was clipped by 3 bases and J by 3 bases; unmatched bases: 8. There are 16 residues in the CDR3. The CDR3 loop reads CSASRASGGFTDTQYF. In DNA form, the CDR3 reads TGCAGTGCTAGTCGGGCTAGCGGGGGGTTTACAGATACGCAGTATTTT.

The chain uses TRBV24-1 and TRBJ2-2; possible D gene TRBD1, 6 bases. This CDR3 spans 16 amino acids. Germline CDR1 and CDR2: KGHDR and SFDVKD. V dropped 7 bases and J dropped 0 bases, with 14 bases sitting between them. CDR3 sequence: CATRERGNANTGELFF. In DNA, the CDR3 is TGTGCCACCAGGGAAAGGGGGAACGCGAACACCGGGGAGCTGTTTTTT.

The CDR3, as DNA: TGCGCCAGCAGCCAAGACAGGGCTTCGTACTATGGCTACACCTTC. The encoded protein is CASSQDRASYYGYTF. The chain is built from TRBV4-1 and TRBJ1-2; D is possibly TRBD1 (5 bases). CDR3 length: 15 amino acids. The germline CDR1 and CDR2 sequences are MGHRA and YSYEKL. Trimming took off 0 bases at V and 3 bases at J, with 11 bases between the two ends.

CDR3 DNA: TGTGCCAGCAGTATCTCCGCAGGGAATCAGCCCCAGCATTTT. This gives the protein CASSISAGNQPQHF. V usage is TRBV27 and J usage is TRBJ1-5; D is perhaps TRBD1 (5 bases). The CDR3 runs to 14 residues. The V and J ends lost 5 bases and 4 bases respectively, with 12 bases between them. CDR1 MNHEY and CDR2 SMNVEV come from the germline V gene (reference sequence).

This chain links TRBV4-1 with TRBJ2-5, with D unresolved. Germline V lookup: CDR1 MGHRA, CDR2 YSYEKL. Deletions cut 0 bases from V and 3 bases from J, with 5 bases between. The CDR3 runs 13 residues. Here the CDR3 reads CASSQDPKETQYF. The CDR3 DNA follows: TGCGCCAGCAGCCAAGATCCCAAAGAGACCCAGTACTTC.

The rearrangement uses TRBV12-3 or TRBV12-4 and TRBJ1-3; D not certain. V was pared by 3 bases and J by 2 bases, with 5 bases between. There are 13 residues in the CDR3. The CDR3 loop is CASSFATGNTIYF. CDR3 bases: TGTGCCAGCAGTTTCGCGACTGGAAACACCATATATTTT.

The gene calls are TRBV9 and TRBJ1-3; D not resolved. This CDR3 contains 17 residues. The germline gives CDR1 SGDLS, CDR2 YYNGEE. Trimming took 2 bases from V and 0 from J, leaving 15 bases between them. The CDR3 DNA reads as TGTGCCAGCAGCGTGGGAGGGTCTCATGGCTCTGGAAACACCATATATTTT. Its protein product is CASSVGGSHGSGNTIYF.

The genes are TRBV2 and TRBJ1-1; D is ambiguous. The length of the CDR3 is 13 residues. With 7 bases removed from V and 3 bases from J, the gap between germline ends came to 12 bases. Germline CDR1 is SNHLY and CDR2 is FYNNEI. The chain's CDR3 is CASNSLPDTEAFF. The CDR3 coding sequence is TGTGCCAGCAATTCCCTCCCGGACACTGAAGCTTTCTTT.

Only a few counts were recorded for this clone. The V call is TRBV5-4, the J call TRBJ1-5; 7 bases are shared with TRBD1. The CDR3 sequence is 16 residues long. With 3 bases clipped from V and 0 bases from J, the junction kept 6 bases outside the gene matches. Germline CDR1 and CDR2: SGHNT and YYREEE (reference sequence). The chain's CDR3 is CASSSGGQDSNQPQHF. CDR3 nucleotides: TGTGCCAGCAGCTCTGGCGGACAGGATAGCAATCAGCCCCAGCATTTT.

The gene calls are TRBV6-5 and TRBJ2-7; tentative D call: TRBD1 (6 bases). Germline V lookup: CDR1 MNHEY, CDR2 SVGAGI. V dropped 0 bases and J dropped 0 bases, with 12 bases sitting between them. The CDR3 loop spans 16 amino acids. In DNA, the CDR3 is TGTGCCAGCAGTTACTCGTTCTTGGACAGCTCCTACGAGCAGTACTTC. Amino acids: CASSYSFLDSSYEQYF.

V gene TRBV7-8 combines with J gene TRBJ1-3, with TRBD1 as a possible D gene (6 bases). V gave up 5 bases and J gave up 0 bases, with 11 bases separating them. Germline V gives CDR1 SGHVS, CDR2 FQNEAQ. The CDR3 extends over 15 amino acids. For the CDR3, the DNA is TGTGCCAGCAGCGACACAGGGACCTCTGGAAACACCATATATTTT. Protein product: CASSDTGTSGNTIYF.

The chain carries TRBV7-2 and TRBJ2-3; D is unresolved. Deletions cut 4 bases from V and 5 bases from J, with 16 bases between. This CDR3 has 15 residues. In germline, CDR1 is SGHTA, CDR2 FQGNSA. The DNA for the CDR3 is TGTGCCAGCAGCTCCCTAATTATGTCGGGAGATACGCAGTATTTT. This gives the protein CASSSLIMSGDTQYF.

CDR3 region: CASSLGAWTGGSQPQHF. The CDR3 DNA reads TGTGCCAGCAGCTTAGGGGCCTGGACAGGGGGCAGTCAGCCCCAGCATTTT. The chain combines TRBV7-8 with TRBJ1-5; TRBD1 matches 11 bases. The CDR3 has 17 amino acids. CDR1 and CDR2 from the germline V gene are SGHVS and FQNEAQ. The ends lost 1 base at V and 6 bases at J; junction bases unmatched: 8.

This chain uses TRBV7-2 with TRBJ2-7, with 8 bases lining up with TRBD1. V lost 1 base, J lost 0 bases, and 2 bases stayed unmatched. Germline CDR1 is SGHTA and CDR2 is FQGNSA. CDR3 length: 15 residues. Here the CDR3 DNA reads TGTGCCAGCAGCTTAGGACAGGGGCGCTCCTACGAGCAGTACTTC. Encoded protein: CASSLGQGRSYEQYF.

V is TRBV3-1 (or the pseudogene TRBV3-2) and J is TRBJ1-2, with a tentative D call TRBD1 (5 bases). The CDR3 sequence is 16 residues long. V was shortened by 0 bases and J by 8 bases, with 19 bases between the two germline ends. CDR1 is LGHDT, CDR2 YNNKEL, per germline (reference sequence). CDR3 amino acids: CASSQDLRLQERGYTF. CDR3 DNA: TGTGCCAGCAGCCAAGATTTGCGTCTACAGGAGAGGGGCTACACCTTC.

The rearrangement joins TRBV5-6 to TRBJ1-2; D perhaps matches TRBD1 (6 bases). This CDR3 comprises 12 residues. Germline V gives CDR1 SGHDT, CDR2 YYEEEE. With 4 bases removed from V and 5 bases from J, the gap between germline ends came to 9 bases. For the CDR3, the DNA is TGTGCCAGCAGCCCCGGGACATATGGCTACACCTTC. Translated, it gives CASSPGTYGYTF. The whole variable domain, filled in from reference TRBV5-6 and TRBJ1-2, reads DAGVTQSPTHLIKTRGQQVTLRCSPKSGHDTVSWYQQALGQGPQFIFQYYEEEERQRGNFPDRFSGHQFPNYSSELNVNALLLGDSALYLCASSPGTYGYTFGSGTRLTVV.

V usage is TRBV6-1 and J usage is TRBJ2-2; D remains ambiguous. The V gene's germline CDR1 is MNHNS and CDR2 SASEGT. The CDR3 covers 14 residues. The ends were cut back, 2 bases at V and 1 base at J, with 5 bases in the middle. The CDR3 spells CASSEPRNTGELFF. CDR3 nucleotide sequence: TGTGCCAGCAGTGAACCCAGGAACACCGGGGAGCTGTTTTTT.

This clone was counted a single time. The V gene is TRBV19, the J gene TRBJ1-5; D may be TRBD1 (6 bases). The ends were cut back, 6 bases at V and 4 bases at J, with 16 bases in the middle. Looked up from germline, CDR1 is LNHDA and CDR2 is SQIVND (reference sequence). The CDR3 length is 15 residues. The CDR3 nucleotides read TGTGCCAGTAGAACCAACAGGGAAGGGAATCAGCCCCAGCATTTT. Amino acid sequence: CASRTNREGNQPQHF. Together with reference TRBV19 and TRBJ1-5, the CDR3 gives the full variable domain: DGGITQSPKYLFRKEGQNVTLSCEQNLNHDAMYWYRQDPGQGLRLIYYSQIVNDFQKGDIAEGYSVSREKKESFPLTVTSAQKNPTAFYLCASRTNREGNQPQHFGDGTRLSIL.

This clone was detected once. The rearrangement links TRBV11-3 to TRBJ2-5, with 7 bases lining up with TRBD1. J was trimmed by 4 bases and V by 4 bases; bases with no gene match: 15. Germline V gene lookup returns CDR1 SGHNT and CDR2 YENEEA. This CDR3 spans 17 amino acids. CDR3 protein: CASSYLSQTGAAETQYF. The CDR3 DNA follows: TGTGCCAGCAGCTACTTATCTCAAACAGGGGCCGCAGAGACCCAGTACTTC.

The chain combines TRBV12-3 or TRBV12-4 with TRBJ1-2; D not resolved. The ends were cut back, 6 bases at V and 8 bases at J, with 10 bases in the middle. The CDR3 covers 11 residues. The CDR3 sequence is CASSSYNGYTF. Written as DNA, the CDR3 is TGTGCCAGCAGCTCATACAACGGCTACACCTTC.

The chain has TRBV24-1 and TRBJ2-3; 8 bases agree with TRBD1. The CDR3 is made up of 15 amino acids. With V trimmed by 9 bases and J by 2 bases, 9 bases remained unmatched. Germline V gene lookup returns CDR1 KGHDR and CDR2 SFDVKD. The CDR3, as DNA: TGTGCCACCCTCCCCGACAGGGGAATCACAGATACGCAGTATTTT. It encodes CATLPDRGITDTQYF.

The rearrangement joins TRBV6-5 to TRBJ2-7, with 7 bases matching TRBD1. Germline CDR1 reads MNHEY; CDR2 reads SVGAGI. The CDR3 runs 12 residues. J gave up 5 bases and V 8 bases, and 6 bases lay outside the gene matches. The CDR3 DNA sequence: TGTGCCAGCCGCGACAGGGCCAACGAGCAGTACTTC. Its protein product is CASRDRANEQYF.

The rearrangement joins TRBV29-1 to TRBJ2-1; 8 bases map to TRBD1. J lost 8 bases, V lost 4 bases, and 4 bases had no gene match. CDR3 length equals 12 residues. From germline, CDR1 is SQVTM and CDR2 ANQGSEA. DNA for the CDR3: TGCAGCGTTGGAAGACAGGGGTATGAGCAGTTCTTC. As protein: CSVGRQGYEQFF.

V gene TRBV2 combines with J gene TRBJ2-5; D ambiguous. This CDR3 region has 14 residues. Germline CDR1 and CDR2: SNHLY and FYNNEI. Trimming removed 1 base at V and 1 base at J, with 7 bases between. CDR3 sequence reads: CASSEVVTQETQYF. The DNA of the CDR3 is TGTGCCAGCAGTGAAGTAGTAACCCAAGAGACCCAGTACTTC. The full variable domain, with the rest looked up from reference TRBV2 and TRBJ2-5, is EPEVTQTPSHQVTQMGQEVILRCVPISNHLYFYWYRQILGQKVEFLVSFYNNEISEKSEIFDDQFSVERPDGSNFTLKIRSTKLEDSAMYFCASSEVVTQETQYFGPGTRLLVL.

This chain connects TRBV30 to TRBJ2-5; D gene unclear. The V and J ends lost 5 bases and 3 bases respectively, with 7 bases between them. CDR3 length: 11 amino acids. In germline, CDR1 is GTSNPN, CDR2 SVGIG (reference sequence). DNA for the CDR3: TGTGCCTGGGGCCGGGAAGAGACCCAGTACTTC. This translates into CAWGREETQYF. Looking up the rest from reference TRBV30 and TRBJ2-5 gives the full variable domain: SQTIHQWPATLVQPVGSPLSLECTVEGTSNPNLYWYRQAAGRGLQLLFYSVGIGQISSEVPQNLSASRPQDRQFILSSKKLLLSDSGFYLCAWGREETQYFGPGTRLLVL.

The chain is built from TRBV9 and TRBJ2-2, with TRBD2 matching over 13 bases. The germline V gene has CDR1 SGDLS and CDR2 YYNGEE. V shed 2 bases and J 5 bases; nucleotides not matched to a gene: 9. The CDR3 is 18 residues long. The CDR3 sequence: CASSVLQGLAGLTGELFF. CDR3 bases: TGTGCCAGCAGCGTTCTACAGGGACTAGCGGGATTGACCGGGGAGCTGTTTTTT. The full variable domain, with the rest looked up from reference TRBV9 and TRBJ2-2, is DSGVTQTPKHLITATGQRVTLRCSPRSGDLSVYWYQQSLDQGLQFLIQYYNGEERAKGNILERFSAQQFPDLHSELNLSSLELGDSALYFCASSVLQGLAGLTGELFFGEGSRLTVL.

The V and J genes are TRBV5-5 and TRBJ2-2; TRBD1 aligns across 7 bases. The CDR3 is 14 residues long. CDR1 SGHKS and CDR2 YYEKEE come from the germline V gene (reference sequence). V was clipped by 4 bases and J by 4 bases; unmatched bases: 4. CDR3 in DNA: TGTGCCAGCAGCACTAACAGGGGCACCGGGGAGCTGTTTTTT. Protein product: CASSTNRGTGELFF.